The clone carrying this T cell receptor beta chain was counted ten times or more. Antigen unknown. This sample was included in a study of early T cells in non-severe SARS-CoV-2 infection. Study in general: Sequencing used unsorted whole-blood bulk RNA, so chains lack pairing.

Individual cDNA molecules were tagged with unique molecular identifiers, the study reported. Each CDR3 protein is one row after TCRdb ran MiXCR on the 5' RACE reads. This table holds around 77,000 distinct CDR3 sequences, approximately 5% found once. Study-wide findings and caveats: Matching with VDJdb favored anti-spike CD8 responses (missing private and CD4 specificities).

This TCR came from an adult who was a healthcare worker with PCR-confirmed SARS-CoV-2 infection or an uninfected control (not recorded which). This material consisted of whole blood, taken at baseline.

DNA for the CDR3: TGTGCCAGCAGGGCGGCAGGAATGATCTCTGGAAACACCATATATTTT. Protein: CASRAAGMISGNTIYF. The chain employs TRBV28 and TRBJ1-3; no clear D. This CDR3 comprises 16 residues. V shed 6 bases and J shed 0 bases, with 15 bases lying between them. The germline gives CDR1 MDHEN, CDR2 SYDVKM.